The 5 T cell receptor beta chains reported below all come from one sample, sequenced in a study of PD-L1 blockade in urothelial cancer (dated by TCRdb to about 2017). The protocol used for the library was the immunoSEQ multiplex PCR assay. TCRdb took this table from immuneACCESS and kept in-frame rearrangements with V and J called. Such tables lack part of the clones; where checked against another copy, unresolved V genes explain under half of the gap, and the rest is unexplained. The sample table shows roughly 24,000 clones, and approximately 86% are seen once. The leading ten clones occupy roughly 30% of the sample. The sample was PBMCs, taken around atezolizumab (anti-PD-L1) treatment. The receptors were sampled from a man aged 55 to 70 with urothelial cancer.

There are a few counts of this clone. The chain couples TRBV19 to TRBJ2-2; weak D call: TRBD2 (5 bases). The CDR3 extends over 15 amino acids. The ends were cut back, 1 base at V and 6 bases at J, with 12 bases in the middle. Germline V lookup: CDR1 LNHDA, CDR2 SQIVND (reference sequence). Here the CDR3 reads CASSIVSSLAGELFF. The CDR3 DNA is TGTGCCAGTAGTATAGTATCTAGCCTCGCCGGGGAGCTGTTTTTT.

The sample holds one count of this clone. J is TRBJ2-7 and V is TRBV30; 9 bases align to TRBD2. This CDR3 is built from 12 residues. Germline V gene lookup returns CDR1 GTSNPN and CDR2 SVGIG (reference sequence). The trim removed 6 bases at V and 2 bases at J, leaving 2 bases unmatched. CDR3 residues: CACSSGTYEQYF. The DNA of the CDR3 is TGTGCCTGCTCTAGCGGGACCTACGAGCAGTACTTC.

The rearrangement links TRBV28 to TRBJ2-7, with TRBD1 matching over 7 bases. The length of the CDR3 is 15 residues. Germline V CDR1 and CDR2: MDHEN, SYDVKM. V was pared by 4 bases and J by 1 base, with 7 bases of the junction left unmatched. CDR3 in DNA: TGTGCCAGCAGTTCCCCCGGGACAGCTTCCTACGAGCAGTACTTC. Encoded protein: CASSSPGTASYEQYF.

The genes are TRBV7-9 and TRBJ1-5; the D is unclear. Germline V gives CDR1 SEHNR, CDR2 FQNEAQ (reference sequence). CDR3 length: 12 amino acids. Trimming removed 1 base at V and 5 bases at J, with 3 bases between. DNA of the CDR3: TGTGCCAGCAGCTTAGTCGATCAGCCCCAGCATTTT. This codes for CASSLVDQPQHF.

This CDR3 reads CASSQELARDTQYF. CDR3 sequence (DNA): TGCGCCAGCAGCCAAGAGCTAGCACGAGATACGCAGTATTTT. This chain uses TRBV4-1 with TRBJ2-3; the D gene is possibly TRBD2 (5 bases). V gave up 0 bases and J gave up 5 bases, with 9 bases separating them. The CDR3 covers 14 residues. Germline V gene data show CDR1 as MGHRA and CDR2 as YSYEKL.